This T cell receptor beta chain was recovered during a study of blood T cell repertoires in COVID-19. Turning to the study itself: Sites across the United States, Italy and Spain contributed samples from acute and convalescent COVID-19. PBMCs, B-cell-depleted T cells, or T cells were the source of the cDNA or gDNA that made up the material.

Per the study methods: Reference gene primer amplification in the assay estimated nucleated cell counts. This table comes from immunoSEQ multiplex PCR, and its TCRdb copy is limited to in-frame clones, with some not included. V, J and clone size are those of that table, while D and trimming were read from the DNA. The sample carries some 59,000 clones, approximately 91% recorded once. Sequencing was carried out using peripheral blood. The sequence was obtained from a man in his fifties or sixties with acute or convalescent COVID-19.

Written as DNA, the CDR3 is TGTGCCAGCAGTGACAGGAGCTCTGGAAACACCATATATTTT. It codes for CASSDRSSGNTIYF. The chain joins TRBV11-2 to TRBJ1-3; perhaps TRBD1 as D (6 bases). CDR3 size: 14 residues. The V and J ends lost 6 bases and 0 bases respectively, with 9 bases between them. Per germline, CDR1 SGHAT and CDR2 FQNNGV.